This section outlines one T cell receptor beta chain sequence together with its context. Its specificity is not known. The source of the sample is a study of radiotherapy plus CTLA-4 blockade in lung cancer. Study-level information: With 25% to 40% of patients having disease control, objective responses were seen in roughly 19%.

The CDR3 has 16 amino acids. Sequenced by immunoSEQ multiplex PCR; TCRdb stores in-frame clones only, minus some. The sample records more than 65,000 clones, roughly 87% being singletons. Study results and limitations: The study found tumor-derived TCR clones expanded in blood after radiotherapy plus ipilimumab. Early clone dynamics of blood T cells, plus interferon-beta, reportedly predicted response best.

Patients with chemo-refractory metastatic non-small-cell lung cancer received focal radiation plus CTLA-4 blockade with ipilimumab. This TCR came from a human donor with non-small cell lung cancer who had stable disease on radiotherapy plus ipilimumab. Sequencing used peripheral blood, obtained from a patient treated with radiotherapy plus ipilimumab. The genes are TRBV12-1 and TRBJ2-7; the table's D call, TRBD1, has no DNA check behind it. TRBV12-1 is a recognized pseudogene. The CDR3 protein is CASTPKGKGVTSEQYF. The CDR3 nucleotides are TGTGCCAGCACCCCGAAGGGGAAAGGGGTTACGTCGGAGCAGTACTTC.